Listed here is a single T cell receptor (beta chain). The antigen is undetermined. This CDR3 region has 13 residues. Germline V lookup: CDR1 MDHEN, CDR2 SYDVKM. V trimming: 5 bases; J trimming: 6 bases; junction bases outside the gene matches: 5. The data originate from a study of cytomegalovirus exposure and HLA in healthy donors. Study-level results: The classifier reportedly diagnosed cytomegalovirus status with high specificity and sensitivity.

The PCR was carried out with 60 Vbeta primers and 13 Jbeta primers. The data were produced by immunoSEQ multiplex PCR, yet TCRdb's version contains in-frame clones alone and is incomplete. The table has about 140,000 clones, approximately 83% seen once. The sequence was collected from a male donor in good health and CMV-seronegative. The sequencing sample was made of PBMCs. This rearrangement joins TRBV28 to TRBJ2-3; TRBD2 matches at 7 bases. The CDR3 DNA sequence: TGTGCCAGCAGTGGCCCACTAGCGGATACGCAGTATTTT. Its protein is CASSGPLADTQYF. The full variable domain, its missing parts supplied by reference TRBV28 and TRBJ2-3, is DVKVTQSSRYLVKRTGEKVFLECVQDMDHENMFWYRQDPGLGLRLIYFSYDVKMKEKGDIPEGYSVSREKKERFSLILESASTNQTSMYLCASSGPLADTQYFGPGTRLTVL.